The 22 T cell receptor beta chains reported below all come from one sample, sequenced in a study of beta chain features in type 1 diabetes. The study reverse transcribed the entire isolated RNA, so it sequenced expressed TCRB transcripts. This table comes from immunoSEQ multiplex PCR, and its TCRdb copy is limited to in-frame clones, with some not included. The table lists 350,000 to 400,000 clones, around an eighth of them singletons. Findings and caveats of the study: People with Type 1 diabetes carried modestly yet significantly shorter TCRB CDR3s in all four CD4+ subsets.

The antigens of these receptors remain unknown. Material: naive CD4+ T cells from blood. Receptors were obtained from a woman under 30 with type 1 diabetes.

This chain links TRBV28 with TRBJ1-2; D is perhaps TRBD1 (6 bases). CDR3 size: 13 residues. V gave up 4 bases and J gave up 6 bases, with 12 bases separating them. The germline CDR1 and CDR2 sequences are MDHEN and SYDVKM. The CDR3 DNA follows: TGTGCCAGCAGTTATCACAGGGTTCATGGCTACACCTTC. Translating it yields CASSYHRVHGYTF.

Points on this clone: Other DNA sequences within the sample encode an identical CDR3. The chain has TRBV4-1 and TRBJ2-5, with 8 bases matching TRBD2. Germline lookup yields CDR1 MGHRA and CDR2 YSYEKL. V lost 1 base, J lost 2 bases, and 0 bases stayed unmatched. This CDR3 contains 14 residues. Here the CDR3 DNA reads TGCGCCAGCAGCCAAGGACTAGCGCAAGAGACCCAGTACTTC. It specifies CASSQGLAQETQYF.

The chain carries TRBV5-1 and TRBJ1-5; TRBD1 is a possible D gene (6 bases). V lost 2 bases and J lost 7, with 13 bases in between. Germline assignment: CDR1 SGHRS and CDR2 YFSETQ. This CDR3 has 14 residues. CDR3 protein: CASSLSGVGQPQHF. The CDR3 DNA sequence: TGCGCCAGCAGCTTATCAGGGGTAGGGCAGCCCCAGCATTTT.

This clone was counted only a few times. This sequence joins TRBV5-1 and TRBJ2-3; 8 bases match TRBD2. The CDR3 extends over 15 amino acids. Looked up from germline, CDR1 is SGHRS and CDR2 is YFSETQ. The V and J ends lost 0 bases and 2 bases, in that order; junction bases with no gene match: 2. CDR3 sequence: CASSLVGGDTDTQYF. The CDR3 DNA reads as TGCGCCAGCAGCTTGGTCGGGGGGGACACAGATACGCAGTATTTT. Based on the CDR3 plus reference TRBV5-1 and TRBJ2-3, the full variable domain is KAGVTQTPRYLIKTRGQQVTLSCSPISGHRSVSWYQQTPGQGLQFLFEYFSETQRNKGNFPGRFSGRQFSNSRSEMNVSTLELGDSALYLCASSLVGGDTDTQYFGPGTRLTVL.

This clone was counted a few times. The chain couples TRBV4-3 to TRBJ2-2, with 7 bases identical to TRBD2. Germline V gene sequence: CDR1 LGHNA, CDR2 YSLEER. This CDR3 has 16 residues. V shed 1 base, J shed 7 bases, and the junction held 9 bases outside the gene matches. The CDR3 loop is CASSQASGGVGGELFF. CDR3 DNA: TGCGCCAGCAGCCAAGCTAGCGGAGGGGTCGGCGGGGAGCTGTTTTTT.

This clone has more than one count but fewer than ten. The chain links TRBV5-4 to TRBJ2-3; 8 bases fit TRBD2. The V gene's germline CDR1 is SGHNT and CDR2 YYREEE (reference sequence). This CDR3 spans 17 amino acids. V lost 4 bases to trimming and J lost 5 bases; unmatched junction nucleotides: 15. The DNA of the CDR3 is TGTGCCAGCAGCCGCTCGCCTGGGCGGGGGGTGAAAGATACGCAGTATTTT. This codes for CASSRSPGRGVKDTQYF.

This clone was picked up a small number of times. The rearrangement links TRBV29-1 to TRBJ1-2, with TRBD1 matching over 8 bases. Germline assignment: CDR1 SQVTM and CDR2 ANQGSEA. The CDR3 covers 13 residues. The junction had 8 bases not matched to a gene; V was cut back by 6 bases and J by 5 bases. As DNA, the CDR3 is TGCAGCGTGCGCTACAGGGGGAGTTATGGCTACACCTTC. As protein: CSVRYRGSYGYTF.

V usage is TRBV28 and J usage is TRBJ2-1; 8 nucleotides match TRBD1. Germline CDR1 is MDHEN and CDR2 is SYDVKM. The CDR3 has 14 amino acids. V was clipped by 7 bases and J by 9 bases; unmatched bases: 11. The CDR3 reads CASTPGQDMGEQFF. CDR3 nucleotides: TGTGCCAGCACTCCGGGACAGGACATGGGTGAGCAGTTCTTC. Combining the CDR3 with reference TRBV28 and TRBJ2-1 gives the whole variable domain DVKVTQSSRYLVKRTGEKVFLECVQDMDHENMFWYRQDPGLGLRLIYFSYDVKMKEKGDIPEGYSVSREKKERFSLILESASTNQTSMYLCASTPGQDMGEQFFGPGTRLTVL.

This chain's CDR3 is CASSLALGLAGAGEQYF. CDR3 coding DNA: TGTGCCAGCAGCTTAGCGCTGGGACTAGCGGGGGCGGGTGAGCAGTACTTC. The rearrangement joins TRBV7-2 to TRBJ2-7; 14 bases are shared with TRBD2. Germline loops: CDR1 SGHTA, CDR2 FQGNSA. The V segment lost 0 bases and the J segment 7 bases; nucleotides outside the gene matches: 8. CDR3 length: 17 residues.

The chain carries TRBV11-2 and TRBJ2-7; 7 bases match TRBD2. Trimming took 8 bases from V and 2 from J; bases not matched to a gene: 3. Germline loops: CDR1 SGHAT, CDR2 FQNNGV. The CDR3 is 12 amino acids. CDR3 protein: CASERGTYEQYF. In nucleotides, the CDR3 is TGTGCCAGCGAGCGGGGAACCTACGAGCAGTACTTC.

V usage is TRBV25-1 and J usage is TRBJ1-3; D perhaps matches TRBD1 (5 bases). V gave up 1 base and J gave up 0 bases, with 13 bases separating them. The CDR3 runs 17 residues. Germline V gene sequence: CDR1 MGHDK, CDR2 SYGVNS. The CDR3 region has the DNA TGTGCCAGCAGTGAATGGGGCAGGAATCCCTCTGGAAACACCATATATTTT. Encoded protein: CASSEWGRNPSGNTIYF. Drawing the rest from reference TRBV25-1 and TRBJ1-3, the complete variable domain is EADIYQTPRYLVIGTGKKITLECSQTMGHDKMYWYQQDPGMELHLIHYSYGVNSTEKGDLSSESTVSRIRTEHFPLTLESARPSHTSQYLCASSEWGRNPSGNTIYFGEGSWLTVV.

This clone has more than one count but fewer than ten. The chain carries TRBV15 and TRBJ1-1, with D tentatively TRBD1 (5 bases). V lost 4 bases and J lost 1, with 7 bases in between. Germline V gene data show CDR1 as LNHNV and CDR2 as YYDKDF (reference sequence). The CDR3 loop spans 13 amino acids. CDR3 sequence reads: CATSIQENTEAFF. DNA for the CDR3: TGTGCCACCAGCATACAGGAGAACACTGAAGCTTTCTTT.

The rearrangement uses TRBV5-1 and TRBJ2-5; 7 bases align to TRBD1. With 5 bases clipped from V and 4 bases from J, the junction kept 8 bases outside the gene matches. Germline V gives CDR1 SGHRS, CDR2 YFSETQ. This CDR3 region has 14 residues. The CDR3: CASSSATGRETQYF. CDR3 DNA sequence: TGCGCCAGCAGTTCAGCGACAGGGAGAGAGACCCAGTACTTC. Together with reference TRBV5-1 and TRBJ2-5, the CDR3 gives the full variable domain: KAGVTQTPRYLIKTRGQQVTLSCSPISGHRSVSWYQQTPGQGLQFLFEYFSETQRNKGNFPGRFSGRQFSNSRSEMNVSTLELGDSALYLCASSSATGRETQYFGPGTRLLVL.

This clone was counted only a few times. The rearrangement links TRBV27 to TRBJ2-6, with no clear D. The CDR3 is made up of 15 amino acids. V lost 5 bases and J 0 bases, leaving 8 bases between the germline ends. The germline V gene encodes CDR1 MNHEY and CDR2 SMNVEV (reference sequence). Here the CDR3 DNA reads TGTGCCAGCAGTCCCTCGGGCTCTGGGGCCAACGTCCTGACTTTC. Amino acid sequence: CASSPSGSGANVLTF.

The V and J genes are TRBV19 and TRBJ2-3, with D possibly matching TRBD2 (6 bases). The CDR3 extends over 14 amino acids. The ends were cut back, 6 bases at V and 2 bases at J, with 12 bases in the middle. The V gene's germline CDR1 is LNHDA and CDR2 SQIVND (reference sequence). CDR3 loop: CASSNRGATDTQYF. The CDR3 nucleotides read TGTGCCAGTAGCAACCGCGGGGCCACAGATACGCAGTATTTT. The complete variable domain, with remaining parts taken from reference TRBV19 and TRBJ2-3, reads DGGITQSPKYLFRKEGQNVTLSCEQNLNHDAMYWYRQDPGQGLRLIYYSQIVNDFQKGDIAEGYSVSREKKESFPLTVTSAQKNPTAFYLCASSNRGATDTQYFGPGTRLTVL.

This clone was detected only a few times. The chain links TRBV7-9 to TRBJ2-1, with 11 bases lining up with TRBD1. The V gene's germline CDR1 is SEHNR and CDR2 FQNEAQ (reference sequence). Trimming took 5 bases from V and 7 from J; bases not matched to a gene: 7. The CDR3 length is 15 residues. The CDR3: CASSPGQGVRNEQFF. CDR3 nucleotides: TGTGCCAGCAGCCCGGGACAGGGGGTTAGGAATGAGCAGTTCTTC.

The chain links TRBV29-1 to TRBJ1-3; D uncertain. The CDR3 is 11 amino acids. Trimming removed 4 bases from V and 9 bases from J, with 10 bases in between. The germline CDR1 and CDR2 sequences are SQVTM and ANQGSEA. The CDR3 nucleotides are TGCAGCGTTGGGGAGGGCCGCACCATATATTTT. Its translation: CSVGEGRTIYF.

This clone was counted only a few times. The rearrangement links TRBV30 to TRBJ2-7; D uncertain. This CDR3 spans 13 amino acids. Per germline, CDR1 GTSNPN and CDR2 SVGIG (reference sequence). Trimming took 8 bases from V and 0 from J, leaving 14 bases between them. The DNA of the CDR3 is TGTGCCCGTAGTGACTTCAACTCCTACGAGCAGTACTTC. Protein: CARSDFNSYEQYF.

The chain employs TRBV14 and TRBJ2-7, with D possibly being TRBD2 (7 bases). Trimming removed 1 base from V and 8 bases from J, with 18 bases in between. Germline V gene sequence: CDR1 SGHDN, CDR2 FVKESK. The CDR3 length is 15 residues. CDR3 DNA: TGTGCCAGCAGCCAAGGTCCGGTCGGGGGGCTGCAGCAGTACTTC. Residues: CASSQGPVGGLQQYF. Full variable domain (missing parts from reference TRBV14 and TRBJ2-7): EAGVTQFPSHSVIEKGQTVTLRCDPISGHDNLYWYRRVMGKEIKFLLHFVKESKQDESGMPNNRFLAERTGGTYSTLKVQPAELEDSGVYFCASSQGPVGGLQQYFGPGTRLTVT.

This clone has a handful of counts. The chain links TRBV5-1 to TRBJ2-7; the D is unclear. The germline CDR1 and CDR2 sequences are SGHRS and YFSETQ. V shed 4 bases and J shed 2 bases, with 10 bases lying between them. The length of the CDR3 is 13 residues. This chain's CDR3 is CASSDGSPYEQYF. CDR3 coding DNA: TGCGCCAGCAGCGACGGGTCCCCCTACGAGCAGTACTTC.

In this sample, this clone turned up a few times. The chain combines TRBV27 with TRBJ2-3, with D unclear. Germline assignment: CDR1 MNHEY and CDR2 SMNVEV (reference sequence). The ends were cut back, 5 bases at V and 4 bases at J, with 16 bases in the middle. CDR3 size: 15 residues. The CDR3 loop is CASSPAGDRPDTQYF. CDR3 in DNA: TGTGCCAGCAGTCCCGCCGGTGATCGTCCAGATACGCAGTATTTT.

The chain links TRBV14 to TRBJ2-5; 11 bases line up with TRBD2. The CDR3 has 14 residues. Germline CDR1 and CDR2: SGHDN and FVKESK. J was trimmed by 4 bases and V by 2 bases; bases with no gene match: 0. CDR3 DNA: TGTGCCAGCAGCCAACTAGCGGGAGGAGAGACCCAGTACTTC. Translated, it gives CASSQLAGGETQYF.